This TCR beta chain was recorded in a study of technical replicates of blood from a handful of donors. Method: immunoSEQ multiplex PCR; TCRdb's copy keeps in-frame clones and lacks some. Of about 81,000 clones listed, over 75% are singletons. Material for sequencing was PBMCs. The origin of this receptor is a human donor in good health. Some clones in this sample may be carry-over from other donors' samples.

CDR3: CASRLAVSLAGDQETQYF. CDR3 bases: TGTGCAAGTCGCTTGGCGGTGTCGCTAGCGGGCGATCAAGAGACCCAGTACTTC. The chain recombines TRBV12-2 with TRBJ2-5; TRBD2 reflects the table's D call only, with no check against the DNA. TRBV12-2 corresponds to a pseudogene. CDR3 size: 18 residues.